The 26 T cell receptor beta chains below all came from one sample that was sequenced in a study of blood T cell repertoires in COVID-19. This table comes from immunoSEQ multiplex PCR, and its TCRdb copy is limited to in-frame clones, with some not included. The data show 200,000 to 250,000 clones, around 88% seen once. Source material: peripheral blood. The source is a woman in her twenties or thirties who had recovered from COVID-19.

This chain links TRBV7-9 with TRBJ2-1; 9 bases map to TRBD2. The CDR3 is made up of 16 amino acids. Per germline, CDR1 SEHNR and CDR2 FQNEAQ (reference sequence). V was clipped by 3 bases and J by 0 bases; unmatched bases: 3. Written as DNA, the CDR3 is TGTGCCAGCAGCTTCGTAGCGGGGGACTCCTACAATGAGCAGTTCTTC. Its translation: CASSFVAGDSYNEQFF.

The chain couples TRBV15 to TRBJ2-7; no clear D. This CDR3 comprises 15 residues. CDR1 is LNHNV, CDR2 YYDKDF, per germline (reference sequence). V was shortened by 3 bases and J by 2 bases, with 14 bases between the two germline ends. The CDR3 reads CATSSPHGATYEQYF. The CDR3 coding sequence is TGTGCCACCAGCAGTCCCCATGGTGCTACCTACGAGCAGTACTTC.

For this clone: Additional DNA sequences in this sample encode the identical CDR3. This chain connects TRBV12-3 or TRBV12-4 to TRBJ1-6, with unresolved D. The CDR3 loop spans 13 amino acids. V lost 1 base and J lost 7, with 5 bases in between. The chain's CDR3 is CASSLGANSPLHF. The CDR3 region has the DNA TGTGCCAGCAGTTTAGGGGCCAATTCACCCCTCCACTTT.

This chain joins TRBV30 and TRBJ1-4; 7 bases align to TRBD1. Looked up from germline, CDR1 is GTSNPN and CDR2 is SVGIG (reference sequence). J was trimmed by 8 bases and V by 4 bases; bases with no gene match: 13. The CDR3 extends over 15 amino acids. CDR3 bases: TGTGCCTGGACCGGCAACAGGGGAGAAGGAGAAAAACTGTTTTTT. It translates to CAWTGNRGEGEKLFF.

The gene calls are TRBV27 and TRBJ2-7; D is possibly TRBD2 (5 bases). CDR3 length: 11 residues. Germline V gene sequence: CDR1 MNHEY, CDR2 SMNVEV (reference sequence). V lost 8 bases and J 6 bases, leaving 11 bases between the germline ends. As DNA, the CDR3 is TGTGCCAGCGGCTACGGGGTCGAGCAGTACTTC. This gives the protein CASGYGVEQYF.

This chain links TRBV11-2 with TRBJ2-7, with TRBD2 identical over 8 bases. The CDR3 extends over 15 amino acids. V gave up 0 bases and J gave up 3 bases; unmatched junction bases: 4. The germline V gene has CDR1 SGHAT and CDR2 FQNNGV. The CDR3 DNA reads TGTGCCAGCAGCTTAGAGGGCGGGGGGCTCTACGAGCAGTACTTC. This codes for CASSLEGGGLYEQYF.

The gene calls are TRBV4-1 and TRBJ2-1; TRBD2 is a possible D gene (5 bases). The CDR3 has 14 amino acids. Trimming cost V 1 base and J 11 bases, with 15 bases left between them. The germline V gene encodes CDR1 MGHRA and CDR2 YSYEKL. CDR3 in DNA: TGCGCCAGCAGCCAAGTCGGAGGCGGAATCAAGCAGTTCTTC. Residues: CASSQVGGGIKQFF.

This clone showed up just a few times. The chain joins TRBV19 to TRBJ1-1, with a tentative D call TRBD1 (6 bases). The germline gives CDR1 LNHDA, CDR2 SQIVND (reference sequence). Deletions cut 4 bases from V and 10 bases from J, with 16 bases between. This CDR3 region has 13 residues. CDR3 nucleotide sequence: TGTGCCAGTAGTACCCGGGACATACCGCGAGCTTTCTTT. Translating gives CASSTRDIPRAFF.

V is TRBV28 and J is TRBJ1-3; no clear D. In germline, CDR1 is MDHEN, CDR2 SYDVKM. The CDR3 is 14 amino acids. Trimming shortened V by 6 bases and J by 0 bases, and 9 bases separated the two germline ends. CDR3 in amino acids: CASSPRDSGNTIYF. In nucleotides, the CDR3 is TGTGCCAGCAGCCCCCGGGACTCTGGAAACACCATATATTTT.

The chain carries TRBV6-2 or TRBV6-3 and TRBJ2-1; TRBD2 aligns across 11 bases. The CDR3 is 18 amino acids. The V gene end was trimmed by 5 bases and the J gene end by 4 bases; junction bases not matched to a gene: 13. Germline CDR1 reads MNHEY; CDR2 reads SVGEGT. CDR3: CASSNPPGLAVSYNEQFF. As DNA, the CDR3 is TGTGCCAGCAGTAACCCTCCGGGACTAGCGGTTTCGTACAATGAGCAGTTCTTC.

The chain is built from TRBV5-1 and TRBJ2-5; 10 nucleotides line up with TRBD2. V lost 1 base to trimming and J lost 5 bases; unmatched junction nucleotides: 14. CDR1 and CDR2 from the germline V gene are SGHRS and YFSETQ. CDR3 length: 18 amino acids. This CDR3 reads CASSLSASGGTMVETQYF. The DNA for the CDR3 is TGCGCCAGCAGCTTGAGTGCTAGCGGGGGTACTATGGTGGAGACCCAGTACTTC.

The chain is built from TRBV7-2 and TRBJ2-7, with TRBD1 identical over 9 bases. The germline gives CDR1 SGHTA, CDR2 FQGNSA. Losses at the gene ends were 6 bases for V and 3 bases for J; bases not matched to a gene: 6. This CDR3 contains 14 residues. Here the CDR3 reads CASRMTGGGYEQYF. The CDR3 DNA reads as TGTGCCAGCAGAATGACAGGGGGGGGCTACGAGCAGTACTTC. The whole variable domain, filled in from reference TRBV7-2 and TRBJ2-7, reads GAGVSQSPSNKVTEKGKDVELRCDPISGHTALYWYRQSLGQGLEFLIYFQGNSAPDKSGLPSDRFSAERTGGSVSTLTIQRTQQEDSAVYLCASRMTGGGYEQYFGPGTRLTVT.

The chain is built from TRBV4-3 and TRBJ1-6, with TRBD1 matching over 7 bases. V gave up 3 bases and J gave up 7 bases; unmatched junction bases: 3. This CDR3 region has 14 residues. Germline CDR1 LGHNA, CDR2 YSLEER. The CDR3 is CASSHGTENSPLHF. Written as DNA, the CDR3 is TGCGCCAGCAGCCACGGGACAGAGAATTCACCCCTCCACTTT.

This clone has a handful of counts. The V gene is TRBV30, the J gene TRBJ2-7, with TRBD2 identical over 7 bases. This CDR3 has 13 residues. Germline CDR1 GTSNPN, CDR2 SVGIG (reference sequence). Trimming at V came to 2 bases and at J to 3 bases, leaving 4 bases not matched to a gene. The CDR3 loop reads CAWSPGLVYEQYF. CDR3 in DNA: TGTGCCTGGAGTCCAGGACTAGTCTACGAGCAGTACTTC.

The V call is TRBV6-5, the J call TRBJ1-1, with 7 bases lining up with TRBD1. Germline lookup yields CDR1 MNHEY and CDR2 SVGAGI. Losses at the gene ends were 6 bases for V and 4 bases for J; bases not matched to a gene: 5. The CDR3 is 13 amino acids. CDR3 sequence (DNA): TGTGCCAGCAGGTCGACAGGGAGCACTGAAGCTTTCTTT. Translation gives CASRSTGSTEAFF.

This rearrangement joins TRBV6-5 to TRBJ1-1; D not resolved. V was pared by 2 bases and J by 8 bases, with 12 bases between. CDR1 is MNHEY and CDR2 is SVGAGI in the germline V gene. This CDR3 comprises 13 residues. The CDR3 is CASSYDVRVEAFF. CDR3 nucleotide sequence: TGTGCCAGCAGTTACGATGTTCGAGTAGAAGCTTTCTTT.

J is TRBJ1-4 and V is TRBV6-1; unclear D gene. V dropped 2 bases and J dropped 4 bases, with 11 bases sitting between them. Germline V gene data show CDR1 as MNHNS and CDR2 as SASEGT. This CDR3 region has 15 residues. This CDR3 reads CASSESSEGNEKLFF. The CDR3 DNA reads TGTGCCAGCAGTGAATCTTCAGAGGGTAATGAAAAACTGTTTTTT.

V and J are TRBV6-2 or TRBV6-3 and TRBJ2-7; 9 bases are shared with TRBD2. The V and J ends lost 3 bases and 5 bases, in that order; junction bases with no gene match: 14. Germline V gives CDR1 MNHEY, CDR2 SVGEGT. The CDR3 runs 17 residues. The CDR3 is CASSYRATAGGSHEQYF. CDR3 coding DNA: TGTGCCAGCAGTTATCGGGCTACGGCGGGGGGGTCCCACGAGCAGTACTTC.

The V call is TRBV21-1, the J call TRBJ2-7; TRBD1, as called in the table, went unchecked against the DNA. TRBV21-1 constitutes a pseudogene. The CDR3 totals 15 residues. The CDR3 coding sequence is TGTGCCAGTCCACAGGGGGCAGGGGGCTCCTACGAGCAGTACTTC. Its translation: CASPQGAGGSYEQYF.

The gene calls are TRBV4-2 and TRBJ1-1, with D hard to call. The germline CDR1 and CDR2 sequences are LGHNA and YNFKEQ. V was trimmed by 1 base and J by 2 bases, leaving 11 bases between them. The CDR3 runs 15 residues. The CDR3 loop is CASSQVSGLNTEAFF. Written as DNA, the CDR3 is TGTGCCAGCAGCCAAGTGAGTGGGCTAAACACTGAAGCTTTCTTT.

The J gene is TRBJ2-3, the V gene TRBV12-1; TRBD1 was called by the table and not checked on the DNA. TRBV12-1 is labeled a pseudogene. The CDR3 spans 15 residues. CDR3 coding DNA: TGTGCCAGCAGCTCCTATGACAGGGGAGGGGATACGCAGTATTTT. As protein: CASSSYDRGGDTQYF.

The rearrangement uses TRBV12-5 and TRBJ2-1, with TRBD2 identical over 11 bases. V shed 5 bases, J shed 3 bases, and the junction held 3 bases outside the gene matches. Germline assignment: CDR1 LGHNT and CDR2 FRNRAP. This CDR3 is built from 15 residues. The CDR3 region has the DNA TGTGCTAGTGGTATCCTAGCGGGGGGCTACAATGAGCAGTTCTTC. This codes for CASGILAGGYNEQFF.

V usage is TRBV4-2 and J usage is TRBJ2-2; D not resolved. Trimming removed 0 bases from V and 4 bases from J, with 12 bases in between. The CDR3 length is 16 residues. Per the germline V gene, CDR1 is LGHNA and CDR2 is YNFKEQ. Here the CDR3 reads CASSQELAQVTGELFF. CDR3 sequence (DNA): TGTGCCAGCAGCCAAGAGTTGGCCCAGGTCACCGGGGAGCTGTTTTTT.

The V and J genes are TRBV6-6 and TRBJ1-6; D unclear. Germline assignment: CDR1 MNHNY and CDR2 SVGAGI (reference sequence). Trimming removed 1 base from V and 10 bases from J, with 11 bases in between. This CDR3 region has 14 residues. The DNA of the CDR3 is TGTGCCAGCAGTTACTTAGGGCGGGAATCACCCCTCCACTTT. It translates to CASSYLGRESPLHF.

The V gene is TRBV4-2, the J gene TRBJ2-3, with D possibly matching TRBD1 (6 bases). V was pared by 0 bases and J by 5 bases, with 12 bases between. Looked up from germline, CDR1 is LGHNA and CDR2 is YNFKEQ. The CDR3 sequence is 15 residues long. The CDR3 is CASSQDFRGEDTQYF. The CDR3 nucleotides are TGTGCCAGCAGCCAAGACTTCAGGGGCGAAGATACGCAGTATTTT.

In this sample, this clone turned up once. The V call is TRBV23-1, the J call TRBJ1-3; D ambiguous. TRBV23-1 is placed among ORFs of uncertain function. The CDR3 totals 17 residues. With 1 base removed from V and 0 bases from J, the gap between germline ends came to 13 bases. CDR3 residues: CASSQCTSMSSGNTIYF. In DNA form, the CDR3 reads TGCGCCAGCAGTCAATGCACTTCAATGAGCTCTGGAAACACCATATATTTT.